This TCR beta chain is drawn from a study of T cell responses to AZD1222 COVID-19 vaccine. Clones were read by immunoSEQ multiplex PCR, and TCRdb kept only the in-frame ones, dropping some. The sample has about 110,000 clones, approximately 86% seen once. Whole-study results and caveats: Spike was spanned by vaccine-associated CD4 TCRs, which were dominant at 160-218 and 743-854. Unmutated variant regions reportedly attract nearly half of all spike-specific TCRs. Donors were largely white British and mainly female; clonal diversity was possibly underestimated. Only a handful of AZD1222 recipients, more than 5 in all, had baseline seropositivity.

Comments on this clone: Its antigen is undetermined.

Germline V lookup: CDR1 MDHEN, CDR2 SYDVKM. V lost 6 bases to trimming and J lost 4 bases; unmatched junction nucleotides: 3. This CDR3 has 14 residues. V is TRBV28 and J is TRBJ2-1; 10 positions match TRBD1. The sample consisted of peripheral blood, taken on day 0 of MenACWY control vaccination. The sequence came from an adult in good health. CDR3 sequence reads: CASRPGQGYNEQFF. CDR3 coding DNA: TGTGCCAGCAGGCCGGGACAGGGGTACAATGAGCAGTTCTTC.